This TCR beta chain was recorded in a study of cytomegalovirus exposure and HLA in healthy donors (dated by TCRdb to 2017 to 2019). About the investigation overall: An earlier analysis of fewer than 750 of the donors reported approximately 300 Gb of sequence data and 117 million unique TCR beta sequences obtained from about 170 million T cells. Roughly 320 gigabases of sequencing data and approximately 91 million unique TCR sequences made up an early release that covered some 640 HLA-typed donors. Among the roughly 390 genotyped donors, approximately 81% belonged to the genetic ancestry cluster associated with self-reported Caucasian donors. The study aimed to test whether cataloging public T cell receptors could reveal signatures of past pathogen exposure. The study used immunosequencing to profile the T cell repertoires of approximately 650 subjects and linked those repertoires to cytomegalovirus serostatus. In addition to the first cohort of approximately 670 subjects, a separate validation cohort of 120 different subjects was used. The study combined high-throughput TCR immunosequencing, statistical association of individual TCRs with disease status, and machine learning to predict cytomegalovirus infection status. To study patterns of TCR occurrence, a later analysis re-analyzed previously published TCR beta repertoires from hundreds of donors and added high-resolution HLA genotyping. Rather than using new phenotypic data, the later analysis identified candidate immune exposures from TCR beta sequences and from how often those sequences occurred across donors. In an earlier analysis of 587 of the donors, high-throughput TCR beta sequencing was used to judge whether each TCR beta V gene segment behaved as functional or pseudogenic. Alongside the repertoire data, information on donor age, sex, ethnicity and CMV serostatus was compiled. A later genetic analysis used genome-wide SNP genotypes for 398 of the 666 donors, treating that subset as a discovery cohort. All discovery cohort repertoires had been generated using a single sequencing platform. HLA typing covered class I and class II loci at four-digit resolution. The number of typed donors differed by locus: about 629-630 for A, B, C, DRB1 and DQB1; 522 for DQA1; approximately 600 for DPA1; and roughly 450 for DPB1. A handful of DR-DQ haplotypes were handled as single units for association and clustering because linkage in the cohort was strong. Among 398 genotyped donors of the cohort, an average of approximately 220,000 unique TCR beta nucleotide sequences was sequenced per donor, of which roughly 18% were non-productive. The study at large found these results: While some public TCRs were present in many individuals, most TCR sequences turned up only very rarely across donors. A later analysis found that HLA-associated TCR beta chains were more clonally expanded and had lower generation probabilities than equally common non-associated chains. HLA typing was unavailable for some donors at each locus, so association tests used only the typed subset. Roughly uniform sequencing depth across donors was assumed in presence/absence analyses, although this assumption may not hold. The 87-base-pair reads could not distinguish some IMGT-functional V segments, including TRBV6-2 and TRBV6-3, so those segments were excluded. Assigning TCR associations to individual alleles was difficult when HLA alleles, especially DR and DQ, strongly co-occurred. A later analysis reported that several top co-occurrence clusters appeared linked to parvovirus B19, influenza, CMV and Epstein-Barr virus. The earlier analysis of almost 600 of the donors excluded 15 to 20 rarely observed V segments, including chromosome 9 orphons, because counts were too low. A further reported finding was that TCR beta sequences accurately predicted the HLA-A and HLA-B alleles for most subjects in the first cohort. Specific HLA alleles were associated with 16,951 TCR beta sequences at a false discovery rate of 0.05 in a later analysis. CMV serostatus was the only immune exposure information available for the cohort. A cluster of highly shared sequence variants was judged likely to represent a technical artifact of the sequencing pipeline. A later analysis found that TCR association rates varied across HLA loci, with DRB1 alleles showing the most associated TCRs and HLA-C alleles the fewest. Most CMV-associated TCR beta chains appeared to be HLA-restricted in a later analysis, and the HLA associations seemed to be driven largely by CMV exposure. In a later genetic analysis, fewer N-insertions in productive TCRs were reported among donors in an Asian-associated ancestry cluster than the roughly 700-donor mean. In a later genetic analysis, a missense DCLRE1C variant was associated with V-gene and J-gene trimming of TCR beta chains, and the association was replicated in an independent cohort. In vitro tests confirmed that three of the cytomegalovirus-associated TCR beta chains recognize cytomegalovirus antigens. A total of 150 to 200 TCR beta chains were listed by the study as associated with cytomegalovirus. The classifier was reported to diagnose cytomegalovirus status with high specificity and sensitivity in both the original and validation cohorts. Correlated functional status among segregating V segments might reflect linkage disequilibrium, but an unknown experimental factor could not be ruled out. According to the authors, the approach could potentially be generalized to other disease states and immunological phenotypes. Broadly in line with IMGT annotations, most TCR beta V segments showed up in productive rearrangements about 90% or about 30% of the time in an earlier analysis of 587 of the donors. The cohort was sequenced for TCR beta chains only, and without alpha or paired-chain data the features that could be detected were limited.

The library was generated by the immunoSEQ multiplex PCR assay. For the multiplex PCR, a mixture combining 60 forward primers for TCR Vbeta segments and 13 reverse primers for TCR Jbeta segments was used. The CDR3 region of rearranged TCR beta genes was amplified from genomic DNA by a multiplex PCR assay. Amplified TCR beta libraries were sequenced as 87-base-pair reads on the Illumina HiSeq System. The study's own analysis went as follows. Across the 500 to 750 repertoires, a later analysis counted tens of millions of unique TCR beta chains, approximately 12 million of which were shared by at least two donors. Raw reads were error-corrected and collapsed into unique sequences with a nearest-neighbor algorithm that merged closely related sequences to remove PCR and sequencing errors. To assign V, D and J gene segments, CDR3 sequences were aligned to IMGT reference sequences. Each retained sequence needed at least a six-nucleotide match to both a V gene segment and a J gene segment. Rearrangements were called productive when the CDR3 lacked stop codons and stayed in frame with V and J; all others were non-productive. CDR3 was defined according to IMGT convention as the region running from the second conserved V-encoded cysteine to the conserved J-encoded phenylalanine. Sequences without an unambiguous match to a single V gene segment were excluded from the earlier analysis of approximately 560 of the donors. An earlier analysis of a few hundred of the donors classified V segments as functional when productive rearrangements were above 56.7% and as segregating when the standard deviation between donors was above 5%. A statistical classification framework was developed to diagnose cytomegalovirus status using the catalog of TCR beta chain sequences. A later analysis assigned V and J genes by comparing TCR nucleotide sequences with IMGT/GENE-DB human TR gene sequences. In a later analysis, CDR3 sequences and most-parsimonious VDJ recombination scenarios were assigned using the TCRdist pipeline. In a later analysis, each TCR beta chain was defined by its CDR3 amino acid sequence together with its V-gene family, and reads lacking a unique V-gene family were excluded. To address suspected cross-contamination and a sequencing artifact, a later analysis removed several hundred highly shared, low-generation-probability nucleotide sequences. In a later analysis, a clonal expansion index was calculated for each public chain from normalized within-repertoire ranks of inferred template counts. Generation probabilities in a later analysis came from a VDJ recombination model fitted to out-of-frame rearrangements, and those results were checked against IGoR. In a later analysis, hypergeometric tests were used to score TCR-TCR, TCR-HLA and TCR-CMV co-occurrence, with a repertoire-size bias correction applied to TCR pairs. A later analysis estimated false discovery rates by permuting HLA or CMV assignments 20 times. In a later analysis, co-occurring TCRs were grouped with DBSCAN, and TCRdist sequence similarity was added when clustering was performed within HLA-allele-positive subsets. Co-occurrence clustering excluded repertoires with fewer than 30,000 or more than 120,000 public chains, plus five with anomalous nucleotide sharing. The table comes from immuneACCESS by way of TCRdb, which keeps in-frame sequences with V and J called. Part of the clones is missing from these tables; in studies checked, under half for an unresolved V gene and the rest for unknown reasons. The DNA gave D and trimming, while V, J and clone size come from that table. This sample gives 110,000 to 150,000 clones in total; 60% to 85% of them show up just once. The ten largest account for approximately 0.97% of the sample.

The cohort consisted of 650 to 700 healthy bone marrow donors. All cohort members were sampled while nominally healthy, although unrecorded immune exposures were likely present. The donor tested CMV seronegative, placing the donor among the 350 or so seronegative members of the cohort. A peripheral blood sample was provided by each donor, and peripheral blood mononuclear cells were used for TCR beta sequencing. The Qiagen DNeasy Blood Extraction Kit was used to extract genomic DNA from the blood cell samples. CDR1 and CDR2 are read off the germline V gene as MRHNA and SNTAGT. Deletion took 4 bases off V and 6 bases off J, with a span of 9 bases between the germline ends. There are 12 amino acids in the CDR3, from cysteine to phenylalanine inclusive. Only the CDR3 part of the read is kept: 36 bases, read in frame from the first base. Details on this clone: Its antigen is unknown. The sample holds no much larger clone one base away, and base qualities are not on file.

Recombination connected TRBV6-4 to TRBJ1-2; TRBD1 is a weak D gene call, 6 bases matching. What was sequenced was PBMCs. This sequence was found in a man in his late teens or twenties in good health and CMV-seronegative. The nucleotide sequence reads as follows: TGTGCCAGCAGTGGAGCAGGGGATGGCTACACCTTC. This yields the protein CASSGAGDGYTF.